The next 21 T cell receptor beta chains were all read from a single sample in a study of blood T cell repertoires in COVID-19. Measured with immunoSEQ multiplex PCR; TCRdb has only the in-frame clones, and not every one. This table has fewer than 90,000 clones, approximately 80% appearing once. Sequenced: peripheral blood. Every receptor here comes from a woman of 80 years or more with acute or convalescent COVID-19.

Only one count was recorded for this clone. The CDR3 reads CASSQEEGVSDGRARTGELFF. CDR3 DNA: TGTGCCAGCAGCCAAGAAGAGGGGGTAAGTGACGGGAGGGCCCGAACCGGGGAGCTGTTTTTT. The chain is built from TRBV3-1 (or the pseudogene TRBV3-2) and TRBJ2-2; 8 positions agree with TRBD2. Germline CDR1 reads LGHDT; CDR2 reads YNNKEL (reference sequence). The CDR3 is made up of 21 amino acids. J gave up 5 bases and V 0 bases, and 20 bases lay outside the gene matches.

The chain has TRBV5-6 and TRBJ1-1; D is unresolved. Trimming removed 0 bases from V and 1 base from J, with 10 bases in between. The germline CDR1 and CDR2 sequences are SGHDT and YYEEEE. This CDR3 comprises 15 residues. CDR3 amino acids: CASSLVVRPNTEAFF. As DNA, the CDR3 is TGTGCCAGCAGCTTGGTTGTCAGGCCGAACACTGAAGCTTTCTTT.

The chain has TRBV19 and TRBJ1-3, with TRBD1 matching 8 bases. This CDR3 region has 17 residues. V lost 5 bases and J lost 4; bases outside the gene matches: 13. CDR1 and CDR2 from the germline V gene are LNHDA and SQIVND (reference sequence). CDR3 sequence reads: CASSSPGGAGSGNTIYF. The CDR3 bases are TGTGCCAGTAGTTCCCCAGGGGGCGCGGGGTCCGGAAACACCATATATTTT.

This clone was found once. The rearrangement links TRBV5-1 to TRBJ1-2; 9 nucleotides match TRBD1. CDR3 length equals 15 residues. Germline loops: CDR1 SGHRS, CDR2 YFSETQ. V shed 3 bases and J 7 bases; nucleotides not matched to a gene: 10. CDR3 sequence: CASSSRTGVLSGYTF. As DNA, the CDR3 is TGCGCCAGCAGCTCAAGGACAGGGGTTTTGAGTGGCTACACCTTC.

The V call is TRBV19, the J call TRBJ2-2, with 12 bases fitting TRBD1. This CDR3 is 17 amino acids long. In germline, CDR1 is LNHDA, CDR2 SQIVND (reference sequence). V trimming: 4 bases; J trimming: 1 base; junction bases outside the gene matches: 4. The CDR3 nucleotides are TGTGCCAGTAGTAGAGGGACAGGGGGCTGGAACACCGGGGAGCTGTTTTTT. Residues: CASSRGTGGWNTGELFF.

The V call is TRBV12-3 or TRBV12-4, the J call TRBJ1-1; D gene ambiguous. CDR3 size: 11 residues. Trimming removed 7 bases from V and 6 bases from J, with 9 bases in between. CDR3 sequence (DNA): TGTGCCAGCACCGGGAATGCTGAAGCTTTCTTT. It yields the protein CASTGNAEAFF.

The rearrangement links TRBV14 to TRBJ2-5; 9 bases fit TRBD2. CDR1 is SGHDN and CDR2 is FVKESK in the germline V gene. With V trimmed by 4 bases and J by 7 bases, 19 bases remained unmatched. The CDR3 is 18 residues long. CDR3 loop: CASSPWESSGATQGTQYF. Written as DNA, the CDR3 is TGTGCCAGCAGCCCTTGGGAATCTAGCGGGGCGACCCAGGGGACCCAGTACTTC. The entire variable domain, with the rest obtained from reference TRBV14 and TRBJ2-5, is as follows: EAGVTQFPSHSVIEKGQTVTLRCDPISGHDNLYWYRRVMGKEIKFLLHFVKESKQDESGMPNNRFLAERTGGTYSTLKVQPAELEDSGVYFCASSPWESSGATQGTQYFGPGTRLLVL.

The chain has TRBV4-1 and TRBJ1-5; D unclear. The length of the CDR3 is 15 residues. CDR1 MGHRA and CDR2 YSYEKL come from the germline V gene. V was clipped by 0 bases and J by 7 bases, with 13 bases between them. CDR3 residues: CASSQDSSPRQPQHF. CDR3 coding DNA: TGCGCCAGCAGCCAAGATTCCAGCCCCAGGCAGCCCCAGCATTTT.

J is TRBJ1-1 and V is TRBV7-8; the D is unclear. The CDR3 spans 17 residues. V was pared by 2 bases and J by 4 bases, with 20 bases between. Per the germline V gene, CDR1 is SGHVS and CDR2 is FQNEAQ. The CDR3 coding sequence is TGTGCCAGCAGCTTAAATTTAGGCAGCCCGCCGGGCACTGAAGCTTTCTTT. This encodes CASSLNLGSPPGTEAFF. Together with reference TRBV7-8 and TRBJ1-1, the CDR3 gives the full variable domain: GAGVSQSPRYKVAKRGQDVALRCDPISGHVSLFWYQQALGQGPEFLTYFQNEAQLDKSGLPSDRFFAERPEGSVSTLKIQRTQQEDSAVYLCASSLNLGSPPGTEAFFGQGTRLTVV.

This clone was recorded once. The CDR3 spells CASVTGVEYTEAFF. The CDR3, as DNA: TGTGCCAGCGTGACAGGAGTGGAATACACTGAAGCTTTCTTT. The gene calls are TRBV7-9 and TRBJ1-1; maybe TRBD1 (6 bases). Germline values: CDR1 SEHNR, CDR2 FQNEAQ (reference sequence). V was clipped by 8 bases and J by 3 bases, with 16 bases between them. The CDR3 loop spans 14 amino acids.

CDR3 in DNA: TGTGCCAGCAGCCAAGGAGACAGGGGGTATACGCGGTACTTC. As protein: CASSQGDRGYTRYF. This chain uses TRBV14 with TRBJ2-7, with TRBD1 matching over 9 bases. From germline, CDR1 is SGHDN and CDR2 FVKESK. V lost 1 base, J lost 12 bases, and 10 bases stayed unmatched. The CDR3 sequence is 14 residues long.

The chain uses TRBV6-5 and TRBJ1-5, with D tentatively TRBD1 (5 bases). Germline V lookup: CDR1 MNHEY, CDR2 SVGAGI. Trimming left V 4 bases short and J 6 bases short, with 10 bases between. The CDR3 has 13 residues. CDR3: CASSSQGGQPQHF. CDR3 coding DNA: TGTGCCAGCAGTTCCCAGGGAGGTCAGCCCCAGCATTTT.

CDR3 region: CASTLGDRVVEQYF. CDR3 nucleotides: TGTGCCAGCACCCTGGGGGACAGGGTAGTTGAGCAGTACTTC. The genes are TRBV11-2 and TRBJ2-7, with 9 positions matching TRBD1. Germline V gene sequence: CDR1 SGHAT, CDR2 FQNNGV. The CDR3 is made up of 14 amino acids. After removal of 7 bases from V and 7 bases from J, the junction contained 11 bases not matched to a gene.

V is TRBV9 and J is TRBJ1-4, with a weak D call TRBD1 (6 bases). V was pared by 0 bases and J by 7 bases, with 16 bases between. CDR3 length: 16 amino acids. Looked up from germline, CDR1 is SGDLS and CDR2 is YYNGEE. CDR3 bases: TGTGCCAGCAGCGTAGAGGGGACACCAGGGCGTGAAAAACTGTTTTTT. Its protein product is CASSVEGTPGREKLFF.

CDR3: CASSHRTQGNNSPLHF. Here the CDR3 DNA reads TGTGCCAGCAGCCATCGGACGCAGGGAAATAATTCACCCCTCCACTTT. The chain recombines TRBV5-4 with TRBJ1-6, with a tentative D call TRBD1 (5 bases). Per germline, CDR1 SGHNT and CDR2 YYREEE (reference sequence). V lost 4 bases and J lost 5, with 16 bases in between. The CDR3 runs to 16 residues.

This sequence joins TRBV19 and TRBJ2-1, with TRBD2 as a possible D gene (6 bases). Germline assignment: CDR1 LNHDA and CDR2 SQIVND (reference sequence). Between the trimmed V and J ends, which lost 4 bases and 4 bases, there was a span of 11 bases. The CDR3 loop spans 14 amino acids. CDR3 DNA: TGTGCCAGTAGTAGCGGGGAGTGGTACAATGAGCAGTTCTTC. It yields the protein CASSSGEWYNEQFF.

The genes are TRBV7-6 and TRBJ2-7; D is possibly TRBD2 (6 bases). CDR3 length: 15 residues. Trimming left V 5 bases short and J 2 bases short, with 16 bases between. Looked up from germline, CDR1 is SGHVS and CDR2 is FNYEAQ. The CDR3 region has the DNA TGTGCCAGCAGCCCCGGGGGACCAGGGACCTACGAGCAGTACTTC. Translation gives CASSPGGPGTYEQYF. Drawing the rest from reference TRBV7-6 and TRBJ2-7, the complete variable domain is GAGVSQSPRYKVTKRGQDVALRCDPISGHVSLYWYRQALGQGPEFLTYFNYEAQQDKSGLPNDRFSAERPEGSISTLTIQRTEQRDSAMYRCASSPGGPGTYEQYFGPGTRLTVT.

This chain uses TRBV6-5 with TRBJ1-2, with 7 bases matching TRBD1. Trimming at V came to 2 bases and at J to 8 bases, leaving 11 bases not matched to a gene. Germline loops: CDR1 MNHEY, CDR2 SVGAGI. CDR3 size: 15 residues. CDR3 bases: TGTGCCAGCAGTTACACACCGACAGGGCGCGACGGCTACACCTTC. Translation gives CASSYTPTGRDGYTF.

The CDR3 DNA reads as TGCGCCAGCAGCCCAAGGACAGGCGACGACACTGAAGCTTTCTTT. Residues: CASSPRTGDDTEAFF. The gene calls are TRBV5-1 and TRBJ1-1, with 7 bases matching TRBD1. Trimming removed 4 bases from V and 3 bases from J; junction bases left unmatched: 9. CDR1 is SGHRS, CDR2 YFSETQ, per germline. The CDR3 totals 15 residues.

The chain couples TRBV19 to TRBJ2-3, with D uncertain. Trimming pared 5 bases from V and 4 bases from J, leaving 4 bases between. Germline V gives CDR1 LNHDA, CDR2 SQIVND (reference sequence). This CDR3 comprises 11 residues. CDR3: CASSFADTQYF. The DNA for the CDR3 is TGTGCCAGTAGTTTCGCAGATACGCAGTATTTT.

This rearrangement joins TRBV3-1 (or the pseudogene TRBV3-2) to TRBJ2-3, with 12 nucleotides matching TRBD2. Germline CDR1 reads LGHDT; CDR2 reads YNNKEL (reference sequence). The J segment lost 6 bases and the V segment lost 0 bases, leaving 4 bases of the junction unmatched. The CDR3 has 16 residues. The CDR3 loop reads CASSQEWTSGDDTQYF. The CDR3 DNA sequence: TGTGCCAGCAGCCAAGAATGGACTAGCGGGGATGATACGCAGTATTTT.